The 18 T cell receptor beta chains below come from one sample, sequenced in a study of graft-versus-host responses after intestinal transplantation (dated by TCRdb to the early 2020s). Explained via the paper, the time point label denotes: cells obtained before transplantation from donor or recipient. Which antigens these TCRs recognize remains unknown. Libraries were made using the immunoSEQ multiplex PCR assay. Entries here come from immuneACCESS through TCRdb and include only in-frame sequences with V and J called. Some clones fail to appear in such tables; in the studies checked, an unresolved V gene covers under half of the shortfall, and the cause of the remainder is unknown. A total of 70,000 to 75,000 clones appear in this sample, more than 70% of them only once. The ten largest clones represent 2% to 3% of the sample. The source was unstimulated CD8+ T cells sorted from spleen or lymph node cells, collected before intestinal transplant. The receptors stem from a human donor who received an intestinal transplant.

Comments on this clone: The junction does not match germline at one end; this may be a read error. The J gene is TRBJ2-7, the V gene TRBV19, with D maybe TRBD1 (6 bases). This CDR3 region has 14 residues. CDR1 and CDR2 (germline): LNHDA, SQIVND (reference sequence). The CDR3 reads CASSTLQGFYEQYF. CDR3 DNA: TGTGCCAGTAGTACTTTACAGGGTTTCTACGAACAGTACTTC.

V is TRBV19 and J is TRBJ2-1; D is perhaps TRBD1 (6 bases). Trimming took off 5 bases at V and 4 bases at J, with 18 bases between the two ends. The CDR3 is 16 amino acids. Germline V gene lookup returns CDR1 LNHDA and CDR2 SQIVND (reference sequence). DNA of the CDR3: TGTGCCAGTAGTCCCGAATCAGGGGAACTTTACAATGAGCAGTTCTTC. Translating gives CASSPESGELYNEQFF.

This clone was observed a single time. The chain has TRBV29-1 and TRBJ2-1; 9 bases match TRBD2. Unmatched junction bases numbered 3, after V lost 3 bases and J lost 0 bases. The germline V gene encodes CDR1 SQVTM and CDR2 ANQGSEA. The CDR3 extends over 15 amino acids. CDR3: CSVDGLAFSYNEQFF. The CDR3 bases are TGCAGCGTTGATGGACTAGCGTTCTCCTACAATGAGCAGTTCTTC.

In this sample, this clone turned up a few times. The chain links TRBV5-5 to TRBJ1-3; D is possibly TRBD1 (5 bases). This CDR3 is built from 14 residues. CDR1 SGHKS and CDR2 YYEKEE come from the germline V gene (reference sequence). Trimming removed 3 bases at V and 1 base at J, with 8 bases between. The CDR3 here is CASSSTVSGNTIYF. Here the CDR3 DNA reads TGTGCCAGCAGCTCGACAGTATCTGGAAACACCATATATTTT.

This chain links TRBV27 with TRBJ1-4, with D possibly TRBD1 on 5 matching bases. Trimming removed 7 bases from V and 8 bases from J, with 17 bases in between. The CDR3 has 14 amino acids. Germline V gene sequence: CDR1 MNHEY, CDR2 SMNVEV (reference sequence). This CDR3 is CASMARQPLEKLFF. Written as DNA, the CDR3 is TGTGCCAGCATGGCCAGACAGCCCCTAGAAAAACTGTTTTTT.

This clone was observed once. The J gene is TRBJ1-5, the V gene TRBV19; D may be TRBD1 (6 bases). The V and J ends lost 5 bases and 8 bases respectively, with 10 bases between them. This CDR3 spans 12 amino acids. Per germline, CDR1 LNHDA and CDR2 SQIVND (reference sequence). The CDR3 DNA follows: TGTGCCAGTAGTGTTAAGGGGGAGCCCCAGCATTTT. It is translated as CASSVKGEPQHF.

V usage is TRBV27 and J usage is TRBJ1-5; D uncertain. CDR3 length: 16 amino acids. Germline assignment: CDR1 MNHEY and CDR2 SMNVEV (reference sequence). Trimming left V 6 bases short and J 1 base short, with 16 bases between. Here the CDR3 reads CASSLRVPGSNQPQHF. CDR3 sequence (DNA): TGTGCCAGCAGCCTCCGGGTCCCTGGGAGCAATCAGCCCCAGCATTTT.

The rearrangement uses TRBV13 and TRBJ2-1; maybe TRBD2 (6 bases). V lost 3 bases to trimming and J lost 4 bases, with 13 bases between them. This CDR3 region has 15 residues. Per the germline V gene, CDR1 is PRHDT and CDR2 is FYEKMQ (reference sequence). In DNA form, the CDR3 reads TGTGCCAGCAGCTTCCTAAGGGACTCATACAATGAGCAGTTCTTC. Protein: CASSFLRDSYNEQFF.

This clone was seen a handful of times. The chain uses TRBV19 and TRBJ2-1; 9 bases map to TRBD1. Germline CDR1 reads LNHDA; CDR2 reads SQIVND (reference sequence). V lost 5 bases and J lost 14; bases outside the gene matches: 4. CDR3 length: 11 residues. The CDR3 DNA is TGTGCCAGTAGTTTAGGGACAGGGAAGTTCTTC. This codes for CASSLGTGKFF.

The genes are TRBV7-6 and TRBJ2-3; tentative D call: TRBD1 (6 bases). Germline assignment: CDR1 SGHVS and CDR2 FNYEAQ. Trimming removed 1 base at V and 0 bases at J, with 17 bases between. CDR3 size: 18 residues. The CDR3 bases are TGTGCCAGCAGCTTAGGCTGGGGGCCAGGGGCTAGCACAGATACGCAGTATTTT. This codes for CASSLGWGPGASTDTQYF.

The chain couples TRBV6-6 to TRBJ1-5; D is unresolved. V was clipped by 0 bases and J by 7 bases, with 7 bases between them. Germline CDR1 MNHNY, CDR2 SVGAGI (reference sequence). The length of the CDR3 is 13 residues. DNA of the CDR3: TGTGCCAGCAGTTACTCGGAGGCCCAGCCCCAGCATTTT. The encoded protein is CASSYSEAQPQHF.

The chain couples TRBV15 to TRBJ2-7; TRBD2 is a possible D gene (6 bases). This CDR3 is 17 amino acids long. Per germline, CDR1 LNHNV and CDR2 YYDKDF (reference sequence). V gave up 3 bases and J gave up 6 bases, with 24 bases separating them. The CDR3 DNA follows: TGTGCCACCAGCAGGGATCGGTCTGCCCCTGGGACTTCCGAGCAGTACTTC. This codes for CATSRDRSAPGTSEQYF.

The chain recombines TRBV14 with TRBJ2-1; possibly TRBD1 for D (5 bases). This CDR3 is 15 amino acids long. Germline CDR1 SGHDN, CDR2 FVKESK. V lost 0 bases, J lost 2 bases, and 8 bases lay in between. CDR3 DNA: TGTGCCAGCAGCCAAGAGGGGCCGACCTACAATGAGCAGTTCTTC. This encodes CASSQEGPTYNEQFF.

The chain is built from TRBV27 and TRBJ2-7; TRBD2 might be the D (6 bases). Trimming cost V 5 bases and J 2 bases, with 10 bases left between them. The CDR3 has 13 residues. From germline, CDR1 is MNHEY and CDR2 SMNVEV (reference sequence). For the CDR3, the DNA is TGTGCCAGCAGTCATAGCGGTACCTACGAGCAGTACTTC. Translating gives CASSHSGTYEQYF.

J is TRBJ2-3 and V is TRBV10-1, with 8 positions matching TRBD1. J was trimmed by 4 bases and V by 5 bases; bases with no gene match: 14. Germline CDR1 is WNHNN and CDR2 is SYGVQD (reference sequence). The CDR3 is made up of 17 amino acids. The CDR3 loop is CASSQGARLEGPDTQYF. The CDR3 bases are TGCGCCAGCAGTCAGGGGGCACGTCTAGAAGGCCCAGATACGCAGTATTTT.

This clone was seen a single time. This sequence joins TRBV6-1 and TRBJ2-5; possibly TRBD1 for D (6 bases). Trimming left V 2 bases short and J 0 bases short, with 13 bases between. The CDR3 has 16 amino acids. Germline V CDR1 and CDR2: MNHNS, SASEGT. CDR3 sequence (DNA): TGTGCCAGCAGTGAACCCCCAGGGGCGTACCAAGAGACCCAGTACTTC. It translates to CASSEPPGAYQETQYF.

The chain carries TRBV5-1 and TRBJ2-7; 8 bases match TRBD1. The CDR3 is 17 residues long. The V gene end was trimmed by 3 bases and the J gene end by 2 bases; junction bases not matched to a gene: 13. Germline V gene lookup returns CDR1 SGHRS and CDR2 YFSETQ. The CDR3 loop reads CASSWGQGAIAPYEQYF. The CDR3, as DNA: TGCGCCAGCAGCTGGGGGCAGGGGGCCATCGCCCCCTACGAGCAGTACTTC.

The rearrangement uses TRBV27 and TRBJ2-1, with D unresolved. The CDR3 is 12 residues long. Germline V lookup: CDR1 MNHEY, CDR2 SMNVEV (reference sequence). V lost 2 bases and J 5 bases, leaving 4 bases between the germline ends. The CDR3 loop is CASSLPDNEQFF. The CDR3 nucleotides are TGTGCCAGCAGTTTACCAGACAATGAGCAGTTCTTC.